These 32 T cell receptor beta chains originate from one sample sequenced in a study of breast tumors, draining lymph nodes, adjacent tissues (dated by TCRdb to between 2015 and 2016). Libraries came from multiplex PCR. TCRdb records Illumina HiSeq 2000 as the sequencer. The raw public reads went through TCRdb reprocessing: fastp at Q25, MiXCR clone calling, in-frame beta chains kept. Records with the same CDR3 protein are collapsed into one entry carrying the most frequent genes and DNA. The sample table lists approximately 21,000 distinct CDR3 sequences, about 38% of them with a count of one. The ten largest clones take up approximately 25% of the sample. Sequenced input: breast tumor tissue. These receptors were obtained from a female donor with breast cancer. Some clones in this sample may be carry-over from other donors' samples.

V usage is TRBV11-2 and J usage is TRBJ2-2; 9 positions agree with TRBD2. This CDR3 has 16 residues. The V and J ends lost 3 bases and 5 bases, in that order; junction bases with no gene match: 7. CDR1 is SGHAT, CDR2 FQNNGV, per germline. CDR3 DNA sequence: TGTGCCAGCAGCTTGGTAGCGGGAGAGCGAACCGGGGAGCTGTTTTTT. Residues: CASSLVAGERTGELFF.

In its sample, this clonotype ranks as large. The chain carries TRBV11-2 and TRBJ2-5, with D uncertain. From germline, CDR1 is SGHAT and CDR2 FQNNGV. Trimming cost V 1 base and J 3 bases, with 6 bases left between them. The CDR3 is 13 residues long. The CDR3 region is CASSLGGEETQYF. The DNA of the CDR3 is TGTGCCAGCAGCTTAGGGGGTGAAGAGACCCAGTACTTC. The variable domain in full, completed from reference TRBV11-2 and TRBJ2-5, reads EAGVAQSPRYKIIEKRQSVAFWCNPISGHATLYWYQQILGQGPKLLIQFQNNGVVDDSQLPKDRFSAERLKGVDSTLKIQPAKLEDSAVYLCASSLGGEETQYFGPGTRLLVL.

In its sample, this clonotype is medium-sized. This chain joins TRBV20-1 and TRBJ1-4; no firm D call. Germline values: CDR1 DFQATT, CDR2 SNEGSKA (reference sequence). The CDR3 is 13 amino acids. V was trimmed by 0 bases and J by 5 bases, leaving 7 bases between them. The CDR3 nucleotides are TGCAGTGCTAGAGATCTAGAGAATGAAAAACTGTTTTTT. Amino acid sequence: CSARDLENEKLFF.

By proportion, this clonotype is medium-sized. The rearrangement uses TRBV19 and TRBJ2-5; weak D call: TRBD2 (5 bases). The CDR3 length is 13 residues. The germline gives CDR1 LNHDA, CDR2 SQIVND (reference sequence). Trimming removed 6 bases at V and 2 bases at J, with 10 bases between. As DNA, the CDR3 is TGTGCCAGTAGCGAGGGCAGACAAGAGACCCAGTACTTC. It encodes CASSEGRQETQYF.

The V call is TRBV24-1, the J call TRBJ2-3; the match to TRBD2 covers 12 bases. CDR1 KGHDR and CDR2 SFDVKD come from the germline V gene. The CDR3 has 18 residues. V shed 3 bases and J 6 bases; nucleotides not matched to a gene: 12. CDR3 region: CATSDPLRLAGEPDTQYF. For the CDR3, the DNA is TGTGCCACCAGTGATCCCCTTCGACTAGCGGGAGAACCCGATACGCAGTATTTT.

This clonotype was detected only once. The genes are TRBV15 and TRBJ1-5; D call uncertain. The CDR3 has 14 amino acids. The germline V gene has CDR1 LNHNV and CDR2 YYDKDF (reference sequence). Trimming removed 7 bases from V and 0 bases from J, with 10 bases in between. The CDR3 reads CATTPGTSNQPQHF. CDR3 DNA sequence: TGTGCCACCACCCCCGGTACTAGCAATCAGCCCCAGCATTTT.

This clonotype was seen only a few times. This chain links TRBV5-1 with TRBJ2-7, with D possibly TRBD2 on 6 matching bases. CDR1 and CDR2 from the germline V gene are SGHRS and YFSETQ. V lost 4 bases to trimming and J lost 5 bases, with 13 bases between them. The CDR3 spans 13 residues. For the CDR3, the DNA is TGCGCCAGCAGCCCGACGGGGGTCCACGAGCAGTACTTC. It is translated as CASSPTGVHEQYF.

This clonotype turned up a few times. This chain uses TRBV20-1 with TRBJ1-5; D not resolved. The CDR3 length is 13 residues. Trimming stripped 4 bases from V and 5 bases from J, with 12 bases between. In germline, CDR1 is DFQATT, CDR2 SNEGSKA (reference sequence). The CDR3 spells CSAIPFPDQPQHF. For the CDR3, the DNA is TGCAGTGCTATCCCATTCCCGGATCAGCCCCAGCATTTT.

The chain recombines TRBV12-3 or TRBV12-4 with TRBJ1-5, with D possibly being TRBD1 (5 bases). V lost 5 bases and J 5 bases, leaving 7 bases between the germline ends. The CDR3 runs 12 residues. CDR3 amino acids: CASSKQDQPQHF. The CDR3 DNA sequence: TGTGCCAGCAGTAAACAGGATCAGCCCCAGCATTTT.

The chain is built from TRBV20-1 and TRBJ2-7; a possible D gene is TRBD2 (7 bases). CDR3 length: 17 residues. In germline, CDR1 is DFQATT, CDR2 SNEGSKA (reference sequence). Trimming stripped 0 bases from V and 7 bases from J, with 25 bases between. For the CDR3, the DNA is TGCAGTGCTAGAGATAGGTCGGGGGGCGGGGGATGGTATGAGCAGTACTTC. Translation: CSARDRSGGGGWYEQYF.

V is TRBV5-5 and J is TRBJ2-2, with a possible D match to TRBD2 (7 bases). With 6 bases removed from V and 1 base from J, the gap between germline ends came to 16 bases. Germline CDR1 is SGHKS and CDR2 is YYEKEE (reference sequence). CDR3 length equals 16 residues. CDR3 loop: CASKSRGAENTGELFF. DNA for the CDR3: TGTGCCAGCAAATCCCGGGGGGCAGAGAACACCGGGGAGCTGTTTTTT.

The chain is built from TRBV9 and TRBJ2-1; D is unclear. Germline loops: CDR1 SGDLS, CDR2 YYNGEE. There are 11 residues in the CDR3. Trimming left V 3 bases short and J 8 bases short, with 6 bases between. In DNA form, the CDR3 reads TGTGCCAGCAGCGCAACGGATGAGCAGTTCTTC. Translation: CASSATDEQFF.

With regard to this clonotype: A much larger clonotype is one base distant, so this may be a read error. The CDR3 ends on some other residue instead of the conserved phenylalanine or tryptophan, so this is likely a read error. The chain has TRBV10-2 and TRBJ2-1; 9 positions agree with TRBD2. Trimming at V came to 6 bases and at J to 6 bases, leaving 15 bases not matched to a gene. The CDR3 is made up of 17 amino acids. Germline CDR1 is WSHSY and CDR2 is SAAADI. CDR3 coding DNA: TGCGCCAGCAGCATTCGCGGCGGGGGGGCGACCTTCAATGAGCAGTTCATC. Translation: CASSIRGGGATFNEQFI.

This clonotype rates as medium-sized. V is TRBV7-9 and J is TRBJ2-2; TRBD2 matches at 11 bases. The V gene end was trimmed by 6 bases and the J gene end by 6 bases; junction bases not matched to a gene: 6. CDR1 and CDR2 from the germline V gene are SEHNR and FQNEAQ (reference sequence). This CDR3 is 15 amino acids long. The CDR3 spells CASRGLAGGAGELFF. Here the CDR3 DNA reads TGTGCCAGCAGAGGGCTAGCGGGAGGAGCCGGGGAGCTGTTTTTT.

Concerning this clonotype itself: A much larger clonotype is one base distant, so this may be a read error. The CDR3: CSARPPGWGAYEQYF. The CDR3, as DNA: TGCAGTGCTAGGCCCCCCGGTTGGGGCGCGTACGAGCAGTACTTC. The chain carries TRBV20-1 and TRBJ2-7; tentatively, D is TRBD1 (5 bases). Germline CDR1 DFQATT, CDR2 SNEGSKA (reference sequence). Deletions cut 3 bases from V and 4 bases from J, with 19 bases between. There are 15 residues in the CDR3.

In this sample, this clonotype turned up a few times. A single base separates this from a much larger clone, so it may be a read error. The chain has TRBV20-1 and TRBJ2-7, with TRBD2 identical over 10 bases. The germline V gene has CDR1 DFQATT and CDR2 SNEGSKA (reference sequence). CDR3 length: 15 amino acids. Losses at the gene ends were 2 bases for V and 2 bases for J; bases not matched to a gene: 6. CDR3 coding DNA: TGCAGTGCTAGAATCCCTAGCGGGAGTGCCTACGAGCAGTACTTC. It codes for CSARIPSGSAYEQYF.

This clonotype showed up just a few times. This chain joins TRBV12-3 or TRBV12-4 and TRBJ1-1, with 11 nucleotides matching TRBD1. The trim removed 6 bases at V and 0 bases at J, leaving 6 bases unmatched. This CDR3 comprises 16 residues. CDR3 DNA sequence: TGTGCCAGCAGACCCCGGGACAGGGGGATGAACACTGAAGCTTTCTTT. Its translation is CASRPRDRGMNTEAFF.

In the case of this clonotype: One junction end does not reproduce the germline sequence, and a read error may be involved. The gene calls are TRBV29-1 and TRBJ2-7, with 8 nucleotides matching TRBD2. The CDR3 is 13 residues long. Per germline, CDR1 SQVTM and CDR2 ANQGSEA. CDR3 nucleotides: TGCAGCGTTCAGCGGGGGAGCTCCTACGTGCAGTACTTC. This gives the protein CSVQRGSSYVQYF.

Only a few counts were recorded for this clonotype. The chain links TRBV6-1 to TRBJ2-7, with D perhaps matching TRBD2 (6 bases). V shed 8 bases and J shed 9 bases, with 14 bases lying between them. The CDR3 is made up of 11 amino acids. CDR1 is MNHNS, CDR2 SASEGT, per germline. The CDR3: CASGGGLLQYF. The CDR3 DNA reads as TGTGCCAGCGGTGGGGGACTGCTGCAGTACTTC.

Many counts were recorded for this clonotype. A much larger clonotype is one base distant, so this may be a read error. The CDR3 protein is CSARQGIAYAQYF. Written as DNA, the CDR3 is TGCAGTGCCAGACAGGGGATCGCCTACGCGCAGTACTTC. This chain uses TRBV20-1 with TRBJ2-7, with TRBD1 identical over 8 bases. Germline CDR1 and CDR2: DFQATT and SNEGSKA (reference sequence). CDR3 length: 13 amino acids.

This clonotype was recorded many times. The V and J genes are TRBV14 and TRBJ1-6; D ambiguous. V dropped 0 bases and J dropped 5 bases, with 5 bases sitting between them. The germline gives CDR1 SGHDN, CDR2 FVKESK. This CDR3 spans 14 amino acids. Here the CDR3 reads CASSQEVNNSPLHF. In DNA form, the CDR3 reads TGTGCCAGCAGCCAAGAGGTGAATAATTCACCCCTCCACTTT.

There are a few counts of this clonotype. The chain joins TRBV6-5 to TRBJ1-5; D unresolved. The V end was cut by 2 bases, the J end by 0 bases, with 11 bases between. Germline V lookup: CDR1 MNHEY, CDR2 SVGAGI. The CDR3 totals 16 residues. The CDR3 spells CASSYTAGNSNQPQHF. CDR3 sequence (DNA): TGTGCCAGCAGTTACACGGCCGGCAATAGCAATCAGCCCCAGCATTTT.

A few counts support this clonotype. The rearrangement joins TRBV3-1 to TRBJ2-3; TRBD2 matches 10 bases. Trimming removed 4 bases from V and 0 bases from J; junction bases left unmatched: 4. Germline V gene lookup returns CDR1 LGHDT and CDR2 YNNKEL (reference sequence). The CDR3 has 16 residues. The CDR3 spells CASSLWTSGSTDTQYF. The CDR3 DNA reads TGTGCCAGCAGCCTCTGGACTAGCGGAAGCACAGATACGCAGTATTTT.

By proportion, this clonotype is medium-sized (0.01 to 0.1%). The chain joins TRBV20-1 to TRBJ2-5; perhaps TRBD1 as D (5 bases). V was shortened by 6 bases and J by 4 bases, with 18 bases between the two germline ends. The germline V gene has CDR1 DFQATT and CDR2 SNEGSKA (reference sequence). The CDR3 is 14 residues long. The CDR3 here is CSARLQVARETQYF. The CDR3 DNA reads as TGCAGTGCCAGGTTACAGGTGGCGCGAGAGACCCAGTACTTC.

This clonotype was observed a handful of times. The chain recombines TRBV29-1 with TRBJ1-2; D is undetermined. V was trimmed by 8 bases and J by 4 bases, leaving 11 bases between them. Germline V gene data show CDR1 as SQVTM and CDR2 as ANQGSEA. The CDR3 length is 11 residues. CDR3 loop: CSFRAGYGYTF. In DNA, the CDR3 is TGCAGCTTTAGAGCAGGCTATGGCTACACCTTC.

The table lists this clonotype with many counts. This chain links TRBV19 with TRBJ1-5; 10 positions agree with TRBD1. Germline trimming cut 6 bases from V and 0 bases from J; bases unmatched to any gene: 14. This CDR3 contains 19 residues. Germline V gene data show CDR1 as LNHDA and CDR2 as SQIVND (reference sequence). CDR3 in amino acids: CASRIRGQGPRYSNQPQHF. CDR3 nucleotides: TGTGCCAGTAGGATCAGGGGACAGGGGCCAAGGTATAGCAATCAGCCCCAGCATTTT.

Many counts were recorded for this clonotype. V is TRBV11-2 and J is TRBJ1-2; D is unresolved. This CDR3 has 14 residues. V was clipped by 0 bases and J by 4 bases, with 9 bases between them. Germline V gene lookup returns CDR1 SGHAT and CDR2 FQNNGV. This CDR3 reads CASSLDPLTYGYTF. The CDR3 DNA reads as TGTGCCAGCAGCTTAGATCCCCTTACCTATGGCTACACCTTC.

CDR3 amino acids: CSASPGLANDEQYF. The CDR3 DNA sequence: TGCAGTGCTAGCCCCGGTCTAGCTAACGACGAGCAGTACTTC. The chain uses TRBV20-1 and TRBJ2-7; D might be TRBD2 (5 bases). The CDR3 is 14 amino acids. Germline V gene sequence: CDR1 DFQATT, CDR2 SNEGSKA (reference sequence). The V end lost 3 bases, the J end lost 5 bases, and 17 bases lay between the germline ends.

CDR3 DNA sequence: TGCGCCAGCAGCTTGGTCGGGACAGGGCAGGGAGATACGCAGTATTTT. Translation gives CASSLVGTGQGDTQYF. V and J are TRBV5-1 and TRBJ2-3; the match to TRBD1 covers 9 bases. Germline CDR1 SGHRS, CDR2 YFSETQ. Trimming cost V 0 bases and J 5 bases; bases outside gene matches: 7. This CDR3 has 16 residues.

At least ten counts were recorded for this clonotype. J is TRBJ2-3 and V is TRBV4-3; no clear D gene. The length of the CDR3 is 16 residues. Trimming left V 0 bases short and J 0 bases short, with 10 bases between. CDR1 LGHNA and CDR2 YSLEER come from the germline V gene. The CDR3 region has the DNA TGCGCCAGCAGCCAAGATCGCGGATCTAGCACAGATACGCAGTATTTT. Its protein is CASSQDRGSSTDTQYF.

The CDR3 is CASTLGQGLLGEQYF. The CDR3 DNA is TGTGCCAGCACCTTGGGGCAGGGTCTTCTAGGGGAGCAGTACTTC. This chain uses TRBV7-8 with TRBJ2-7, with D perhaps matching TRBD1 (5 bases). V gave up 7 bases and J gave up 7 bases, with 23 bases separating them. The CDR3 extends over 15 amino acids. Germline V CDR1 and CDR2: SGHVS, FQNEAQ.

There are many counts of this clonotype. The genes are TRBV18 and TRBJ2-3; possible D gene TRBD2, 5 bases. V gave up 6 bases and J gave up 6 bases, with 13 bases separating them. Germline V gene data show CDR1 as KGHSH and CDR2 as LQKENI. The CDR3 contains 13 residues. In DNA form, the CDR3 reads TGTGCCAGCTCCCTAACAAGAGGGGATACGCAGTATTTT. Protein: CASSLTRGDTQYF.